The 4 T cell receptor beta chains presented below share a single source sample, sequenced in a study of blood T cell repertoires in COVID-19. The assay was immunoSEQ multiplex PCR, and TCRdb's table has in-frame clones only and misses some. The table lists 200,000 to 300,000 clones, over 75% of them singletons. Material for sequencing was peripheral blood. These receptors came from a woman aged 50 to 65 with acute or convalescent COVID-19.

The chain links TRBV2 to TRBJ2-1; 7 nucleotides align to TRBD2. Germline V lookup: CDR1 SNHLY, CDR2 FYNNEI. Losses at the gene ends were 10 bases for V and 7 bases for J; bases not matched to a gene: 10. CDR3 length equals 13 residues. CDR3 amino acids: CATGGDLKNEQFF. As DNA, the CDR3 is TGTGCCACTGGGGGGGACCTCAAGAATGAGCAGTTCTTC. Looking up the rest from reference TRBV2 and TRBJ2-1 gives the full variable domain: EPEVTQTPSHQVTQMGQEVILRCVPISNHLYFYWYRQILGQKVEFLVSFYNNEISEKSEIFDDQFSVERPDGSNFTLKIRSTKLEDSAMYFCATGGDLKNEQFFGPGTRLTVL.

V gene TRBV5-6 combines with J gene TRBJ1-2; 7 bases line up with TRBD1. With 0 bases clipped from V and 4 bases from J, the junction kept 0 bases outside the gene matches. Germline CDR1 and CDR2: SGHDT and YYEEEE. This CDR3 is built from 13 residues. CDR3 DNA: TGTGCCAGCAGCTTGGCAGGGGGCTATGGCTACACCTTC. This gives the protein CASSLAGGYGYTF.

This chain joins TRBV27 and TRBJ1-3; 8 bases match TRBD1. Germline V gives CDR1 MNHEY, CDR2 SMNVEV (reference sequence). V lost 5 bases, J lost 0 bases, and 9 bases stayed unmatched. CDR3 length equals 17 residues. The CDR3 spells CASSPIRGLNSGNTIYF. In nucleotides, the CDR3 is TGTGCCAGCAGTCCAATCAGGGGGCTTAACTCTGGAAACACCATATATTTT.

The CDR3 region is CASSVLTGTHLYNEQFF. CDR3 coding DNA: TGTGCCAGTAGTGTTTTAACCGGGACACACCTTTACAATGAGCAGTTCTTC. The rearrangement links TRBV19 to TRBJ2-1; possible D gene TRBD1, 6 bases. The V end was cut by 5 bases, the J end by 4 bases, with 21 bases between. Germline V gene lookup returns CDR1 LNHDA and CDR2 SQIVND (reference sequence). The CDR3 extends over 17 amino acids.